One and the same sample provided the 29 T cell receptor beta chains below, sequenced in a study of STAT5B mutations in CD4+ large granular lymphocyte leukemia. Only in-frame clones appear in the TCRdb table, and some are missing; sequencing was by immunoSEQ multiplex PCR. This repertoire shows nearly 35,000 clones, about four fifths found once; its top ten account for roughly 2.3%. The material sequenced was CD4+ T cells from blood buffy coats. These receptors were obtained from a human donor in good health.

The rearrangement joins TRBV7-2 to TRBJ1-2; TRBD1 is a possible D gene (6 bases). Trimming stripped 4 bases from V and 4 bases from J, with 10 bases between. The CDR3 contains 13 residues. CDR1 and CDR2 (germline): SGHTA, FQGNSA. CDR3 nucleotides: TGTGCCAGCAGCTCCCTGACAGGCTATGGCTACACCTTC. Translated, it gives CASSSLTGYGYTF.

CDR3 residues: CASGGQASSYNEQFF. The CDR3 nucleotides read TGTGCCAGCGGGGGACAGGCAAGCTCCTACAATGAGCAGTTCTTC. The chain uses TRBV6-1 and TRBJ2-1, with 8 nucleotides matching TRBD1. In germline, CDR1 is MNHNS, CDR2 SASEGT. V lost 8 bases and J lost 0; bases outside the gene matches: 6. CDR3 length: 15 amino acids.

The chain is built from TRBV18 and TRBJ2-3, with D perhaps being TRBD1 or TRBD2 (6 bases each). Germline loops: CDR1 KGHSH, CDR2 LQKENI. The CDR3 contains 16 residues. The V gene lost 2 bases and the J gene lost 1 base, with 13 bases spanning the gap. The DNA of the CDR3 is TGTGCCAGCTCACCATACGGGGGACACCGCACAGATACGCAGTATTTT. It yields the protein CASSPYGGHRTDTQYF.

The CDR3 here is CASSLVGLYEQYF. For the CDR3, the DNA is TGTGCCAGCAGCTTAGTAGGTCTCTACGAGCAGTACTTC. V usage is TRBV7-9 and J usage is TRBJ2-5; D is unclear. The DNA end is a closer match to TRBJ2-7, so the J assignment may be wrong. There are 13 residues in the CDR3. CDR1 and CDR2 from the germline V gene are SEHNR and FQNEAQ (reference sequence).

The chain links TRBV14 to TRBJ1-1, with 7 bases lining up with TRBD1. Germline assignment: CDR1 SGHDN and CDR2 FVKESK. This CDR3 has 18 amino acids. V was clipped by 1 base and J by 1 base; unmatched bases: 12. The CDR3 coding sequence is TGTGCCAGCAGCCAAGGGCTGGGTAGAAACAGGGGGAACACTGAAGCTTTCTTT. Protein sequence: CASSQGLGRNRGNTEAFF.

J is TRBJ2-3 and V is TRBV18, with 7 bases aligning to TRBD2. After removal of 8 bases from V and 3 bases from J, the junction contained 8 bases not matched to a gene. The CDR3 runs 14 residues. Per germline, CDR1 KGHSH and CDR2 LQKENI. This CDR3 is CASAWEGLTDTQYF. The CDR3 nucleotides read TGTGCCAGCGCCTGGGAGGGCCTGACAGATACGCAGTATTTT.

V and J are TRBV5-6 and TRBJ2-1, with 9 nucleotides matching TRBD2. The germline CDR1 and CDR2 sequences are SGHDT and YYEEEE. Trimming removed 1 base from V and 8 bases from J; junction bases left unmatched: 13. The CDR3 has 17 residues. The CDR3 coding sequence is TGTGCCAGCAGCTTGAGTATGCGGGAGGGGCCCCCGGATGAGCAGTTCTTC. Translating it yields CASSLSMREGPPDEQFF.

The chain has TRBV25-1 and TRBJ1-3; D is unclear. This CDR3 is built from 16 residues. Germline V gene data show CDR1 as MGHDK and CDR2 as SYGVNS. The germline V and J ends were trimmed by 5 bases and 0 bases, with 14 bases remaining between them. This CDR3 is CASSSGDARSGNTIYF. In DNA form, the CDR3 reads TGTGCCAGCAGTTCTGGGGATGCTCGCTCTGGAAACACCATATATTTT.

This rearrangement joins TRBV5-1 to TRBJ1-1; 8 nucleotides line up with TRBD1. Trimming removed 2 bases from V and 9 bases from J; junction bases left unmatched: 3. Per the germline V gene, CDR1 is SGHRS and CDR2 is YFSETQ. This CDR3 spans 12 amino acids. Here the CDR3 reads CASSFGQGQAFF. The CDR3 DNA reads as TGCGCCAGCAGCTTTGGACAGGGACAAGCTTTCTTT.

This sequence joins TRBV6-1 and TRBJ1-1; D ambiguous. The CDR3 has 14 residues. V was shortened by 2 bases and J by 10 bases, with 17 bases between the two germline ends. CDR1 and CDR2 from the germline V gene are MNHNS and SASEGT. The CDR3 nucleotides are TGTGCCAGCAGTGAAACGGCGACAACTCTTCGAGCTTTCTTT. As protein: CASSETATTLRAFF.

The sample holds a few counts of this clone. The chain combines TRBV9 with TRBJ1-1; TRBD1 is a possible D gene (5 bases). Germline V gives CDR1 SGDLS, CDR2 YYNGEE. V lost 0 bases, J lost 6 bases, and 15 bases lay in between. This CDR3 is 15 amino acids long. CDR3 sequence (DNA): TGTGCCAGCAGCGTAGGTCTTATGGGGGACGCTGAAGCTTTCTTT. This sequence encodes CASSVGLMGDAEAFF.

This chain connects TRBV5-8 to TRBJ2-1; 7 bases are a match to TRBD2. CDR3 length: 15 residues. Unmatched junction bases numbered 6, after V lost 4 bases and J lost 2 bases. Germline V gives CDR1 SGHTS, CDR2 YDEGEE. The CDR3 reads CASSKVLAAYNEQFF. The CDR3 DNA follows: TGTGCCAGCAGCAAAGTTCTAGCGGCCTACAATGAGCAGTTCTTC.

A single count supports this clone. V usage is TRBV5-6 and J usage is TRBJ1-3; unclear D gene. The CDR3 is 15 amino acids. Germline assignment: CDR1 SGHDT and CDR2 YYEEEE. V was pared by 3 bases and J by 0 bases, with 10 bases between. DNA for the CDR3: TGTGCCAGCAGCTCCGACATGAGCTCTGGAAACACCATATATTTT. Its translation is CASSSDMSSGNTIYF.

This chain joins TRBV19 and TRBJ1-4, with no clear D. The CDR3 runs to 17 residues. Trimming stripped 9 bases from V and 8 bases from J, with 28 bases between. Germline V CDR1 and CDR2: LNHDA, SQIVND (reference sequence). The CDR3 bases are TGTGCCAGCCGCAATCCAGGATTGCCCAAAGAGGGAGAAAAACTGTTTTTT. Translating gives CASRNPGLPKEGEKLFF.

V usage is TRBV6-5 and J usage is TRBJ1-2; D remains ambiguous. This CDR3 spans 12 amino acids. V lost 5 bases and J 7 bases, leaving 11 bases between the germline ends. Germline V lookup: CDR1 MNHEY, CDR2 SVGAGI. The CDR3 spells CASSDPPAGYTF. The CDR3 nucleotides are TGTGCCAGCAGTGACCCGCCCGCTGGCTACACCTTC.

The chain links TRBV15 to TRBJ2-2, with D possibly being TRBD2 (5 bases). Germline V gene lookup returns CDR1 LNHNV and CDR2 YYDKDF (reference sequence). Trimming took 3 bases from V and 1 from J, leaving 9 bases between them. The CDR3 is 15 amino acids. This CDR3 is CATSRDGVNTGELFF. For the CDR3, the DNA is TGTGCCACCAGCAGGGACGGGGTGAACACCGGGGAGCTGTTTTTT.

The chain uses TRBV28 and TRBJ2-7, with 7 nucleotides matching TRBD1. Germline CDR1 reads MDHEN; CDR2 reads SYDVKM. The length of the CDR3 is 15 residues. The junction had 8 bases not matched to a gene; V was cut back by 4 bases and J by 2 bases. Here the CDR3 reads CASSSYRGPPYEQYF. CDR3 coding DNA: TGTGCCAGCAGTTCATACAGGGGACCACCCTACGAGCAGTACTTC.

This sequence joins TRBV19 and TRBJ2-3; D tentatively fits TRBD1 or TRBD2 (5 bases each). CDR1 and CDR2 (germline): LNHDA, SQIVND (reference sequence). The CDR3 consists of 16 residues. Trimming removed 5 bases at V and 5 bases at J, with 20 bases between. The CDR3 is CASSLGTGNNGDTQYF. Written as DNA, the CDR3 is TGTGCCAGTAGTCTGGGGACGGGGAACAATGGAGATACGCAGTATTTT.

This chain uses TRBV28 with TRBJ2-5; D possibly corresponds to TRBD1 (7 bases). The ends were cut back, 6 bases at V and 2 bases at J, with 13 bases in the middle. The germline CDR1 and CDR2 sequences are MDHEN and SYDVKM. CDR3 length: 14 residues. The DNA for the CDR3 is TGTGCCAGCAGGGAGACAGGGAGGCAAGAGACCCAGTACTTC. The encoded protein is CASRETGRQETQYF.

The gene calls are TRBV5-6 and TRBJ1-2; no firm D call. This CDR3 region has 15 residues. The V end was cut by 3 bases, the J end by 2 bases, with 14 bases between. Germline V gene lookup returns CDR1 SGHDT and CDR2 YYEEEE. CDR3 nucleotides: TGTGCCAGCAGCTCTCCGGCGGGCAGAAACTATGGCTACACCTTC. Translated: CASSSPAGRNYGYTF.

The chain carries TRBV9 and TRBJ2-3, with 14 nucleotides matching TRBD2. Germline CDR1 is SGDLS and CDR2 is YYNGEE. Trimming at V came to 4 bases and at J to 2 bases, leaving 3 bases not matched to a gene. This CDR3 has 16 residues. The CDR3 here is CASSLGLAGDTDTQYF. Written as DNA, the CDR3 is TGTGCCAGCAGCTTGGGACTAGCGGGGGACACAGATACGCAGTATTTT.

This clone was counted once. CDR3 residues: CASSRGGETQYF. CDR3 DNA sequence: TGCGCCAGCAGCCGCGGGGGAGAGACCCAGTACTTC. The chain combines TRBV4-1 with TRBJ2-5; 7 bases match TRBD2. V lost 4 bases and J lost 4; bases outside the gene matches: 0. There are 12 residues in the CDR3. CDR1 and CDR2 (germline): MGHRA, YSYEKL.

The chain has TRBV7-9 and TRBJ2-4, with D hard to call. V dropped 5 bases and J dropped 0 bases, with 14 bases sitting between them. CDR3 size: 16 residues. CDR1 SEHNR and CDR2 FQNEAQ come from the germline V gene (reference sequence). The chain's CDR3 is CASSPGSTLAKNIQYF. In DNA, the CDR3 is TGTGCCAGCAGCCCCGGGTCCACGTTAGCCAAAAACATTCAGTACTTC.

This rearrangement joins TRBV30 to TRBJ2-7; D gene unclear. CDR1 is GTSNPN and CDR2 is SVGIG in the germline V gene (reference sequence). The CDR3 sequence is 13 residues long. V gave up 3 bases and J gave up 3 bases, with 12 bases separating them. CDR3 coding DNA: TGTGCCTGGAGGGCCGAAAGGAGCTACGAGCAGTACTTC. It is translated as CAWRAERSYEQYF.

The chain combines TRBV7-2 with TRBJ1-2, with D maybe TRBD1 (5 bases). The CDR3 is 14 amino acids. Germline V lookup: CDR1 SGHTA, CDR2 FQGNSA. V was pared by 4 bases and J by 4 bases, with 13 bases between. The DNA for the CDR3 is TGTGCCAGCAGCTCTCAGGGCCAGTTCTATGGCTACACCTTC. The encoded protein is CASSSQGQFYGYTF.

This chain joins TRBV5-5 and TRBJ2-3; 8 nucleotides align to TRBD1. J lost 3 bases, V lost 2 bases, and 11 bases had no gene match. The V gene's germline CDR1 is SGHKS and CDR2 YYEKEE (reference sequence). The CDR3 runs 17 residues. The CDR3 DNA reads TGTGCCAGCAGCTTTAGACAGGGGATCATATTGACAGATACGCAGTATTTT. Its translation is CASSFRQGIILTDTQYF.

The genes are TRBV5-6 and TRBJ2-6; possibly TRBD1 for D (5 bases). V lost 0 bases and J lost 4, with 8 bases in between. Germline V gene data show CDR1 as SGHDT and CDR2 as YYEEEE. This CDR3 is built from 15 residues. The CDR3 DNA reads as TGTGCCAGCAGCTTGGTAGGGGTCGGGGCCAACGTCCTGACTTTC. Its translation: CASSLVGVGANVLTF.

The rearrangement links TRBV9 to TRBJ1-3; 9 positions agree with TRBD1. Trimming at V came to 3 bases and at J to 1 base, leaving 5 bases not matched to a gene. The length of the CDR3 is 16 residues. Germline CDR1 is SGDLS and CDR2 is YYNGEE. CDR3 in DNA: TGTGCCAGCAGCGCCCGGGACAGGGCGTCTGGAAACACCATATATTTT. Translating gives CASSARDRASGNTIYF.

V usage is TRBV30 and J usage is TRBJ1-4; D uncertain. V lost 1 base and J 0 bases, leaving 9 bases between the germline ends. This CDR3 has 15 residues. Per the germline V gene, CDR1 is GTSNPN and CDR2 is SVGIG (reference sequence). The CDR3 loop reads CAWSGADATNEKLFF. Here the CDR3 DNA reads TGTGCCTGGAGTGGTGCCGATGCAACTAATGAAAAACTGTTTTTT.